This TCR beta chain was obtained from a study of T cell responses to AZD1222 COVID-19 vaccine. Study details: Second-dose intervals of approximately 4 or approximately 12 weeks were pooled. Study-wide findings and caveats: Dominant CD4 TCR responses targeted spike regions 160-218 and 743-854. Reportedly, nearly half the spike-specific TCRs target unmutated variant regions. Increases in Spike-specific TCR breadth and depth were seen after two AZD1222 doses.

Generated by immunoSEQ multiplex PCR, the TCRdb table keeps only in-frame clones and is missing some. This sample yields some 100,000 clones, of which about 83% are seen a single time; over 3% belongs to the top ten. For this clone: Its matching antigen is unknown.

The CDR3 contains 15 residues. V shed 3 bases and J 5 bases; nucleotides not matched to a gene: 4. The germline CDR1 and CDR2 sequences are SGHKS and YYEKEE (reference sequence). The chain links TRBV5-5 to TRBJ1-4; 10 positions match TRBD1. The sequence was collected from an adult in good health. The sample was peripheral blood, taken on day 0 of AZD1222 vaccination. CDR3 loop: CASSYPGQGNEKLFF. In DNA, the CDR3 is TGTGCCAGCAGCTACCCGGGACAGGGGAATGAAAAACTGTTTTTT.